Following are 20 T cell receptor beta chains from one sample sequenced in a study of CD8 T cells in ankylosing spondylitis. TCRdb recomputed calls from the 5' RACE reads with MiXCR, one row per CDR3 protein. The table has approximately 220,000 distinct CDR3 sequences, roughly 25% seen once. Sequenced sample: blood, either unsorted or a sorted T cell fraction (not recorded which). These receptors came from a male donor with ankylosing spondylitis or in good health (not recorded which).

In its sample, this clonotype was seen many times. In DNA, the CDR3 is TGTGCCAGCCGGCCAGGGGGCTCTGGAAACACCATATATTTT. It yields the protein CASRPGGSGNTIYF. The chain uses TRBV7-2 and TRBJ1-3, with 7 bases identical to TRBD1. CDR3 length: 14 amino acids. V was clipped by 8 bases and J by 0 bases; unmatched bases: 4. Germline values: CDR1 SGHTA, CDR2 FQGNSA.

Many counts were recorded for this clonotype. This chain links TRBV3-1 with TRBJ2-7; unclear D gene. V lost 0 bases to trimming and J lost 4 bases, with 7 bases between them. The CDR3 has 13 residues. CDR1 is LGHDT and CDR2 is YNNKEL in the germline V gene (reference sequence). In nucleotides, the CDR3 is TGTGCCAGCAGCCAAGACTACCAATACGAGCAGTACTTC. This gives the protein CASSQDYQYEQYF.

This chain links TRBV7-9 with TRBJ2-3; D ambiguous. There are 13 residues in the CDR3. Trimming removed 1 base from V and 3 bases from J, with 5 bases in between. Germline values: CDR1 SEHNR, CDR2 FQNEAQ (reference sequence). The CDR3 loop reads CASSLDGTDTQYF. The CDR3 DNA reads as TGTGCCAGCAGCTTAGACGGGACAGATACGCAGTATTTT.

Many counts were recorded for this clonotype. The CDR3 nucleotides read TGCAGCGGGACCTGGGACAGGGTCTATGAGCAGTTCTTC. As protein: CSGTWDRVYEQFF. The rearrangement uses TRBV29-1 and TRBJ2-1; 9 bases are shared with TRBD1. Per the germline V gene, CDR1 is SQVTM and CDR2 is ANQGSEA. CDR3 length: 13 amino acids. Trimming cost V 7 bases and J 8 bases; bases outside gene matches: 9.

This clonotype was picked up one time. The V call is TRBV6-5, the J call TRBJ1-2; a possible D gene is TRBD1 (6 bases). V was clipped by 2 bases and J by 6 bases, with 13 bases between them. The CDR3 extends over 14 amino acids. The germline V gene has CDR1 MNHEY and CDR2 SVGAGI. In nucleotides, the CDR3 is TGTGCCAGCAGTTACATCGTGGCAGGGGATGGCTACACCTTC. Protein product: CASSYIVAGDGYTF.

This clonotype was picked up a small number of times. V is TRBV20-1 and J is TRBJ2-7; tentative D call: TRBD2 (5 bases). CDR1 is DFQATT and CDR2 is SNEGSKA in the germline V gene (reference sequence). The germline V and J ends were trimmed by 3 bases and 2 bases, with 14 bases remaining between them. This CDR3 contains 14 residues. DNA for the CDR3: TGCAGTGCTAGGGGTGGACTGGCAGCCTACGAGCAGTACTTC. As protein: CSARGGLAAYEQYF.

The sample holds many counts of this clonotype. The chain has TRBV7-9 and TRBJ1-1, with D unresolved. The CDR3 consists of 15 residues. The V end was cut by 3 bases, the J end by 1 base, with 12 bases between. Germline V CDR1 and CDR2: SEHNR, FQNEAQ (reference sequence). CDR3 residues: CASSFEETANTEAFF. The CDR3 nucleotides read TGTGCCAGCAGCTTTGAGGAAACAGCGAACACTGAAGCTTTCTTT.

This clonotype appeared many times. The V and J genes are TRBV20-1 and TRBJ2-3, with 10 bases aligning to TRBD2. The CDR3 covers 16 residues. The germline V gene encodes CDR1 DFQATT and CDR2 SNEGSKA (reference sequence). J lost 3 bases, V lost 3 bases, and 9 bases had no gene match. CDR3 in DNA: TGCAGTGCTAGGGGGGGGACTAGCGACAAGACAGATACGCAGTATTTT. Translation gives CSARGGTSDKTDTQYF.

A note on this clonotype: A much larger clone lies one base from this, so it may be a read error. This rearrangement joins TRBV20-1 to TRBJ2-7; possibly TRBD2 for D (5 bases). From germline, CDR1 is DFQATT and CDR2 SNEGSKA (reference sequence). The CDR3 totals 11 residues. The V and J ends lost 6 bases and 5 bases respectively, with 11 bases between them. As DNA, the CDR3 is TGCAGTGCATACGAGAGGGACGAGCAGTACTTC. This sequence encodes CSAYERDEQYF.

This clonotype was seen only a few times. Here the CDR3 DNA reads TGTGCCAGCAGTTACTCGTCAGGGCAGAACACTGAAGCTTTCTTT. As protein: CASSYSSGQNTEAFF. V and J are TRBV6-5 and TRBJ1-1; weak D call: TRBD1 (5 bases). CDR3 length: 15 residues. The V and J ends lost 0 bases and 1 base respectively, with 9 bases between them. Germline V gene lookup returns CDR1 MNHEY and CDR2 SVGAGI.

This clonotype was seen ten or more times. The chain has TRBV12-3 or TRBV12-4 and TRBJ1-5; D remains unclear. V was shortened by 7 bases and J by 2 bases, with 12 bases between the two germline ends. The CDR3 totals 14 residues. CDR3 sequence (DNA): TGTGCCAGCACCCACGGGTCGGGCAATCAGCCCCAGCATTTT. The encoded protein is CASTHGSGNQPQHF.

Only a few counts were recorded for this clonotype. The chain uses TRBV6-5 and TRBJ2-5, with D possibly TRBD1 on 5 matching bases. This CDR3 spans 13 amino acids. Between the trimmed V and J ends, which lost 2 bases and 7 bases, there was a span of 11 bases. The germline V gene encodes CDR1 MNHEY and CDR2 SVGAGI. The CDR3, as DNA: TGTGCCAGCAGTTACGACTTGCAGGGGACCCAGTACTTC. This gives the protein CASSYDLQGTQYF.

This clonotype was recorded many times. In DNA form, the CDR3 reads TGTGCCAGCAGCTTATTGGGGACAGGGGTGTACAATGAGCAGTTCTTC. The encoded protein is CASSLLGTGVYNEQFF. The genes are TRBV7-2 and TRBJ2-1; TRBD1 matches 10 bases. Germline values: CDR1 SGHTA, CDR2 FQGNSA. This CDR3 region has 16 residues. Trimming took 2 bases from V and 4 from J; bases not matched to a gene: 5. Full variable domain (remainder filled in from reference TRBV7-2 and TRBJ2-1): GAGVSQSPSNKVTEKGKDVELRCDPISGHTALYWYRQSLGQGLEFLIYFQGNSAPDKSGLPSDRFSAERTGGSVSTLTIQRTQQEDSAVYLCASSLLGTGVYNEQFFGPGTRLTVL.

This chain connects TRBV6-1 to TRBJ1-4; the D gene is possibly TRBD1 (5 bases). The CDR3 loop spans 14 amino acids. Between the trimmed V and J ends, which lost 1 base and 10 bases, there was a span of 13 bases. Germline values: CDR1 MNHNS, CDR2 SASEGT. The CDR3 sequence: CASSEVRGEVKLFF. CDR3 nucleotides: TGTGCCAGCAGTGAAGTGAGAGGGGAGGTAAAACTGTTTTTT.

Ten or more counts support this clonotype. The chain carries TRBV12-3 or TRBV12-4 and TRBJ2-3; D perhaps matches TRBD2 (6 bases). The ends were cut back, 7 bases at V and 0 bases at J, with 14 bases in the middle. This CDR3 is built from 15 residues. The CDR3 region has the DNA TGTGCCAGCACCTCCGGGACTTCTAGCACAGATACGCAGTATTTT. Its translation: CASTSGTSSTDTQYF.

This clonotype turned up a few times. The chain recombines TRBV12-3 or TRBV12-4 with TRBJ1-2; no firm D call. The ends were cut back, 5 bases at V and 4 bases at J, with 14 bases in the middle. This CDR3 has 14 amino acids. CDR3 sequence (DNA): TGTGCCAGCAGTCCTCCGGGTTTCCTCTATGGCTACACCTTC. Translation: CASSPPGFLYGYTF.

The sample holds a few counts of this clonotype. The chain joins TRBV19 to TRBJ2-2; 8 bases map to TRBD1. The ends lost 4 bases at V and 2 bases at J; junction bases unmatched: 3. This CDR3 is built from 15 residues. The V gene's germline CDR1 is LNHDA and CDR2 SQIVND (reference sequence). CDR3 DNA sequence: TGTGCCAGTAGTACCGGACAGGGCAACACCGGGGAGCTGTTTTTT. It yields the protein CASSTGQGNTGELFF.

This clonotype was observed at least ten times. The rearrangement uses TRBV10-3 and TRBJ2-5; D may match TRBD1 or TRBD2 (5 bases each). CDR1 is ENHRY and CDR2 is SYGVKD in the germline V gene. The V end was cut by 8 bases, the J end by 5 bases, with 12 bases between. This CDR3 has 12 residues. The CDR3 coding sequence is TGTGCCATCCGGGGCACCGGGGAGACCCAGTACTTC. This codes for CAIRGTGETQYF.

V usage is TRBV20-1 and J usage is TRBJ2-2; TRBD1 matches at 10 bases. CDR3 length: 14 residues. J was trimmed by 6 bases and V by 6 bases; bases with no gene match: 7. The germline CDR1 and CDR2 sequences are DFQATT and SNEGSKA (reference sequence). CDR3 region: CSARTGGKAGELFF. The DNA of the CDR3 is TGCAGTGCCCGGACAGGGGGGAAAGCCGGGGAGCTGTTTTTT.

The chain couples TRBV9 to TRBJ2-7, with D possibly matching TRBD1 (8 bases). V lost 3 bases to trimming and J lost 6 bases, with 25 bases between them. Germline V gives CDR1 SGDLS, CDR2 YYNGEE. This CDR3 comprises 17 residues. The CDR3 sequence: CASSAGEGRGLLIEQYF. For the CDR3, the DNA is TGTGCCAGCAGCGCAGGGGAGGGCAGGGGGCTTCTTATCGAGCAGTACTTC.